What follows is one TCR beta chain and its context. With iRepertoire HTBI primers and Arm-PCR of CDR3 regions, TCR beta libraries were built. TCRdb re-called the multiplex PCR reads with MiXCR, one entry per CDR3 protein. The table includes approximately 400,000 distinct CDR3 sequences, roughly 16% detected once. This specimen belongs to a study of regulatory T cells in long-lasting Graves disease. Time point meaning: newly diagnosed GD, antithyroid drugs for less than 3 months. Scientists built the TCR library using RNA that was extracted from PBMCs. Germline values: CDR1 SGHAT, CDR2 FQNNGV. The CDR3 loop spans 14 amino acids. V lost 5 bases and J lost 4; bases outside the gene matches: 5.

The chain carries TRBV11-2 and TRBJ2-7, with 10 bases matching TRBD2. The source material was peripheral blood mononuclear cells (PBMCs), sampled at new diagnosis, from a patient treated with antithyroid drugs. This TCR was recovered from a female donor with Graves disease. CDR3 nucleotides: TGTGCCAGCAGCGTCGCTAGCGGGAGTTACGAGCAGTACTTC. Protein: CASSVASGSYEQYF.